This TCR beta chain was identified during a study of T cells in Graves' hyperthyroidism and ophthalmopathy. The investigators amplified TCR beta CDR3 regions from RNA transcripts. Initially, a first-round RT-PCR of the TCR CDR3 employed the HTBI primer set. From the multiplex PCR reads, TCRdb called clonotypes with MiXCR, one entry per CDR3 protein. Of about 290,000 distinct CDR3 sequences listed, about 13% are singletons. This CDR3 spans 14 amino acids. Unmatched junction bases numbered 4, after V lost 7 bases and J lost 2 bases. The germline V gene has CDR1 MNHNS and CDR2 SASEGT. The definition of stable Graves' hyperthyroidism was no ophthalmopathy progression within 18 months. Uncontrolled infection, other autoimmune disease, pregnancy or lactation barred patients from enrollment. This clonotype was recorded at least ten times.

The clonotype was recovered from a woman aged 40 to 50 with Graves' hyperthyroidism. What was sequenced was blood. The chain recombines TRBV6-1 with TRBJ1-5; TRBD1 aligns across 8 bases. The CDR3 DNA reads TGTGCCAGCACCCCGGGACAGGGCAATCAGCCCCAGCATTTT. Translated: CASTPGQGNQPQHF.